Here is one T cell receptor beta chain with its context. This receptor's antigen is unknown. The input lacks base qualities; no much larger clone sits a single base away. The data belong to a study of cytomegalovirus exposure and HLA in healthy donors (dated by TCRdb to 2017 to 2019). Regarding the research as a whole: An earlier analysis of some 620 of the donors reported 276 Gb of sequence data and 95 million to 130 million unique TCR beta sequences obtained from approximately 180 million T cells. The number of donors typed differed by locus, with about 629-630 for A, B, C, DRB1 and DQB1, roughly 520 for DQA1, 600 to 610 for DPA1, and approximately 470 for DPB1. Using immunosequencing, the study profiled T cell repertoires from about 650 subjects and related those repertoires to cytomegalovirus serostatus. The later analysis used no new phenotypic data to find candidate immune exposures, relying instead on TCR beta sequences and their occurrence across donors. In a later analysis, previously published TCR beta repertoires from 550 to 750 donors were re-analyzed and high-resolution HLA genotyping was added so that TCR occurrence patterns could be studied. An early release that covered about 600 HLA-typed donors contained around 300 gigabases of sequencing data and 80 million or so unique TCR sequences. Roughly 5 DR-DQ haplotypes were handled as single units for association and clustering, since linkage in the cohort was strong. Across some 400 genotyped donors of the cohort, an average of 235,054 unique TCR beta nucleotide sequences per donor were sequenced, and 15% to 20% of those sequences were non-productive. The study aimed to test whether cataloging public T cell receptors could reveal signatures of past pathogen exposure. To predict cytomegalovirus infection status, the study combined high-throughput TCR immunosequencing, statistical association of individual TCRs with disease status, and machine learning. To decide whether each TCR beta V gene segment behaved as functional or pseudogenic, an earlier analysis of some 600 of the donors relied on high-throughput TCR beta sequencing. Donor age, sex, ethnicity and CMV serostatus were compiled together with the repertoire data. Every discovery cohort repertoire had been produced on one sequencing platform. In addition to the first cohort of roughly 700 subjects, a separate validation cohort of 130 or so different subjects was used. HLA typing covered class I and class II loci at four-digit resolution. Of the roughly 430 genotyped donors, over 65% fell in the genetic ancestry cluster associated with self-reported Caucasian donors. Genome-wide SNP genotypes for about three fifths of the roughly 670 donors were used in a later genetic analysis, which treated that subset as a discovery cohort. Results the study describes overall, beyond this receptor: In a later analysis, more than 15,000 TCR beta sequences were associated with specific HLA alleles at a false discovery rate of 0.05. According to the authors, the approach could potentially be generalized to other disease states and immunological phenotypes. The sequencing pipeline was judged likely to have produced a cluster of highly shared sequence variants as a technical artifact. Several of the top co-occurrence clusters appeared to be linked to parvovirus B19, influenza, CMV and Epstein-Barr virus, according to a later analysis. The cohort was sequenced for TCR beta chains only, and without alpha or paired-chain data the features that could be detected were limited. Most TCR sequences were seen in very few donors, while some public TCRs were found in many individuals. In a later analysis, HLA-associated TCR beta chains showed more clonal expansion and lower generation probabilities than non-associated chains that were equally common. For the cohort, immune exposure information was limited to CMV serostatus. According to a later analysis, most CMV-associated TCR beta chains appeared to be HLA-restricted, and the HLA associations seemed to be driven largely by CMV exposure. In an earlier analysis of about 550 of the donors, most TCR beta V segments were observed in productive rearrangements about 87% or about 30% of the time, broadly matching IMGT annotations. The classifier was reported to diagnose cytomegalovirus status with high specificity and sensitivity in both the original and validation cohorts. According to a later genetic analysis, donors in an Asian-associated ancestry cluster had fewer N-insertions in productive TCRs than the approximately 630-donor mean. The study gave a list of about 160 TCR beta chains associated with cytomegalovirus. Because HLA typing was missing for some donors at each locus, association tests included only the typed subset. The 87-base-pair reads could not distinguish some IMGT-functional V segments, including TRBV6-2 and TRBV6-3, so those segments were excluded. When HLA alleles, especially DR and DQ, strongly co-occurred, TCR associations were difficult to assign to individual alleles. Correlated functional status among segregating V segments might reflect linkage disequilibrium, but an unknown experimental factor could not be ruled out. A few of the identified cytomegalovirus-associated TCR beta chains were confirmed in vitro to be specific for cytomegalovirus antigens. A further reported finding was that TCR beta sequences accurately predicted the HLA-A and HLA-B alleles for most subjects in the first cohort. Presence/absence analyses assumed roughly uniform sequencing depth across donors, an assumption that may not hold. V-gene and J-gene trimming of TCR beta chains was associated with a missense DCLRE1C variant in a later genetic analysis, and the association was replicated in an independent cohort. The earlier analysis of approximately 560 of the donors excluded 15 to 20 rarely observed V segments, including chromosome 9 orphons, because counts were too low. A later analysis found that TCR association rates varied across HLA loci, with DRB1 alleles showing the most associated TCRs and HLA-C alleles the fewest.

The library relied on the immunoSEQ multiplex PCR assay. For the multiplex PCR, a mixture combining 60 forward primers for TCR Vbeta segments and 13 reverse primers for TCR Jbeta segments was used. The CDR3 region of rearranged TCR beta genes was amplified from genomic DNA with a multiplex PCR assay. The Illumina HiSeq System was used to sequence the amplified TCR beta libraries as 87-base-pair reads. In the authors' own workflow: Across the roughly 670 repertoires, a later analysis counted 75 million to 90 million unique TCR beta chains, roughly 11 million of which were shared by at least two donors. Raw reads were error-corrected and collapsed into unique sequences by a nearest-neighbor algorithm in which closely related sequences were merged to remove PCR and sequencing errors. To assign V, D and J gene segments, CDR3 sequences were aligned to IMGT reference sequences. For a sequence to be retained, a match of at least six nucleotides to both a V gene segment and a J gene segment was required. Rearrangements were classified as productive when the CDR3 lacked stop codons and remained in frame with V and J, and all other rearrangements were classified as non-productive. CDR3 was defined by IMGT convention, running from the second conserved V-encoded cysteine to the conserved J-encoded phenylalanine. The earlier analysis of about 620 of the donors excluded sequences that lacked an unambiguous match to a single V gene segment. In an earlier analysis of 587 of the donors, V segments were called functional above 56.7% productive rearrangements and were called segregating when the between-donor standard deviation exceeded 5%. A statistical classification framework was built to diagnose cytomegalovirus status from the catalog of TCR beta chain sequences. V and J gene assignment, in a later analysis, came from comparing TCR nucleotide sequences with IMGT/GENE-DB human TR gene sequences. The TCRdist pipeline was used in a later analysis to assign CDR3 sequences and most-parsimonious VDJ recombination scenarios. In a later analysis, every TCR beta chain was defined by the combination of its CDR3 amino acid sequence and its V-gene family, and reads without a unique V-gene family were dropped. As a way to deal with suspected cross-contamination and a sequencing artifact, a later analysis dropped 450 to 700 nucleotide sequences that were highly shared and had low generation probability. A later analysis calculated a clonal expansion index for each public chain from normalized within-repertoire ranks of inferred template counts. In a later analysis, generation probabilities were computed using a VDJ recombination model fitted to out-of-frame rearrangements, and the results were checked against IGoR. In a later analysis, hypergeometric tests were used to score TCR-TCR, TCR-HLA and TCR-CMV co-occurrence, with a repertoire-size bias correction applied to TCR pairs. In a later analysis, false discovery rates were estimated by permuting HLA or CMV assignments 20 times. In a later analysis, co-occurring TCRs were grouped with DBSCAN, and TCRdist sequence similarity was added when clustering was performed within HLA-allele-positive subsets. Repertoires with fewer than 30,000 or more than 120,000 public chains were left out of co-occurrence clustering, as were roughly five repertoires with anomalous nucleotide sharing. Held by TCRdb, this immuneACCESS table contains in-frame sequences only and omits some clones. Under half of the omission traces to an unresolved V gene where checked; the cause of the rest is unknown. V and J calls and clone size follow that table, whereas D and trimming were derived from the DNA. The sample includes 150,000 to 200,000 clones, with roughly three quarters observed a single time. Together, the top ten hold approximately 5% of the sample.

V has 1 base trimmed and J has 0 bases trimmed; junction bases matching no gene number 5. The germline V gene provides CDR1 SGHVS and CDR2 FQNEAQ. Inclusive of the bounding cysteine and phenylalanine, the CDR3 is 16 residues long. Just the 48-base CDR3 DNA is kept, in frame starting at base 1. The cohort consisted of approximately 690 healthy bone marrow donors. At the time of sampling, every cohort member was nominally healthy, though immune exposures that went unrecorded were likely present. The donor tested CMV seropositive and was one of the 289 seropositive cohort members. Each donor provided a peripheral blood sample, and peripheral blood mononuclear cells were used for TCR beta sequencing. Genomic DNA was extracted from the blood cell samples with the Qiagen DNeasy Blood Extraction Kit.

This TCR was recovered from a man aged 18 to 35 in good health and CMV-seropositive. The chain uses TRBV7-8 and TRBJ1-1, with 7 central nucleotides matching TRBD1. Sequencing was performed on PBMCs. At the DNA level, the sequence is TGTGCCAGCAGCTTAGGCAACAGGGGATTGAACACTGAAGCTTTCTTT. It codes for CASSLGNRGLNTEAFF.